Below are 19 T cell receptor beta chains sequenced from a single sample in a study of blood T cell repertoires in COVID-19. Sequencing was performed with immunoSEQ multiplex PCR; in TCRdb, only in-frame clones are kept and a portion is missing. The data show about 190,000 clones, around 80% seen once. Sequenced input: peripheral blood. These TCRs come from an elderly woman with COVID-19, enrolled during active disease.

The chain employs TRBV3-1 (or the pseudogene TRBV3-2) and TRBJ1-5; D gene uncertain. CDR1 and CDR2 from the germline V gene are LGHDT and YNNKEL (reference sequence). The CDR3 runs 13 residues. Trimming left V 4 bases short and J 0 bases short, with 4 bases between. The CDR3 DNA reads TGTGCCAGCAGCCCTTATAGCAATCAGCCCCAGCATTTT. It translates to CASSPYSNQPQHF.

The gene calls are TRBV4-3 and TRBJ2-7; 10 positions agree with TRBD2. The CDR3 has 15 amino acids. V shed 1 base and J 2 bases; nucleotides not matched to a gene: 2. Germline values: CDR1 LGHNA, CDR2 YSLEER. The CDR3 coding sequence is TGCGCCAGCAGCCAAGGGAGCGGGGGGGCCTACGAGCAGTACTTC. Amino acids: CASSQGSGGAYEQYF.

The chain recombines TRBV4-1 with TRBJ1-2; a possible D gene is TRBD1 (5 bases). This CDR3 contains 15 residues. Germline V CDR1 and CDR2: MGHRA, YSYEKL. V was trimmed by 0 bases and J by 2 bases, leaving 10 bases between them. CDR3 residues: CASSQDDGGNYGYTF. The CDR3 DNA reads as TGCGCCAGCAGCCAAGACGACGGGGGAAACTATGGCTACACCTTC.

The rearrangement joins TRBV5-1 to TRBJ1-6; 7 bases line up with TRBD1. With V trimmed by 2 bases and J by 0 bases, 8 bases remained unmatched. Germline V gene sequence: CDR1 SGHRS, CDR2 YFSETQ. This CDR3 is 18 amino acids long. CDR3 in amino acids: CASSLTGQRDSYNSPLHF. The CDR3 DNA is TGCGCCAGCAGCTTAACGGGACAGCGCGACTCCTATAATTCACCCCTCCACTTT.

The chain carries TRBV7-8 and TRBJ2-7, with TRBD2 matching over 7 bases. The J segment lost 1 base and the V segment lost 3 bases, leaving 12 bases of the junction unmatched. There are 17 residues in the CDR3. Germline V lookup: CDR1 SGHVS, CDR2 FQNEAQ. CDR3 in amino acids: CASSFAPPLAPSYEQYF. CDR3 sequence (DNA): TGTGCCAGCAGCTTTGCCCCCCCACTAGCGCCATCCTACGAGCAGTACTTC.

The J gene is TRBJ1-2, the V gene TRBV7-8; TRBD1 agrees at 10 bases. Per the germline V gene, CDR1 is SGHVS and CDR2 is FQNEAQ. The J segment lost 6 bases and the V segment lost 5 bases, leaving 6 bases of the junction unmatched. The CDR3 consists of 14 residues. CDR3 nucleotide sequence: TGTGCCAGCAGCGTAGGGACAGGGGAAAATGGCTACACCTTC. This sequence encodes CASSVGTGENGYTF.

The chain combines TRBV6-5 with TRBJ1-2; 9 nucleotides match TRBD1. The CDR3 sequence is 16 residues long. The V gene end was trimmed by 2 bases and the J gene end by 8 bases; junction bases not matched to a gene: 12. The germline V gene has CDR1 MNHEY and CDR2 SVGAGI. The CDR3 loop reads CASSYLPGQGMEGYTF. Written as DNA, the CDR3 is TGTGCCAGCAGTTACCTCCCGGGACAGGGTATGGAGGGCTACACCTTC.

The chain combines TRBV21-1 with TRBJ2-5; the D call of TRBD1 is as the table states it, not checked on the DNA. TRBV21-1 is classified as a pseudogene. The CDR3 is 16 residues long. The CDR3 protein is CASSKVRDRRQETQYF. The CDR3, as DNA: TGTGCCAGCAGCAAAGTTAGGGACAGGAGACAAGAGACCCAGTACTTC.

This rearrangement joins TRBV2 to TRBJ2-3, with no clear D. CDR3 length: 12 amino acids. Trimming removed 5 bases from V and 5 bases from J, with 8 bases in between. Per the germline V gene, CDR1 is SNHLY and CDR2 is FYNNEI. CDR3 loop: CASSYVEDTQYF. The CDR3 region has the DNA TGTGCCAGCAGTTACGTAGAAGATACGCAGTATTTT.

The chain recombines TRBV11-2 with TRBJ1-1, with a tentative D call TRBD1 (5 bases). Per germline, CDR1 SGHAT and CDR2 FQNNGV. The V and J ends lost 5 bases and 6 bases respectively, with 19 bases between them. The CDR3 is 15 residues long. As DNA, the CDR3 is TGTGCCAGCAGCCCACCCGACGGGGGTATAGCTGAAGCTTTCTTT. Translating it yields CASSPPDGGIAEAFF.

This clone was seen just once. The chain links TRBV7-8 to TRBJ2-5, with TRBD2 as a possible D gene (7 bases). The V end lost 5 bases, the J end lost 4 bases, and 20 bases lay between the germline ends. The CDR3 has 16 amino acids. Germline assignment: CDR1 SGHVS and CDR2 FQNEAQ. CDR3 sequence (DNA): TGTGCCAGCAGCAAACAGCAGGGGAGGGGTCGAGAGACCCAGTACTTC. Translated, it gives CASSKQQGRGRETQYF.

The rearrangement links TRBV5-1 to TRBJ2-7; D might be TRBD1 (5 bases). Deletions cut 2 bases from V and 6 bases from J, with 12 bases between. The CDR3 loop spans 13 amino acids. Per germline, CDR1 SGHRS and CDR2 YFSETQ. CDR3 sequence (DNA): TGCGCCAGCAGCTTTTTCAGGGATGGCGAGCAGTACTTC. As protein: CASSFFRDGEQYF.

A remark on this clone: Additional DNA sequences in this sample encode the identical CDR3. The chain has TRBV3-1 (or the pseudogene TRBV3-2) and TRBJ2-7, with 9 bases fitting TRBD1. This CDR3 comprises 15 residues. J lost 3 bases, V lost 3 bases, and 6 bases had no gene match. The germline V gene encodes CDR1 LGHDT and CDR2 YNNKEL (reference sequence). CDR3 sequence: CASSQGGTGFYEQYF. Written as DNA, the CDR3 is TGTGCCAGCAGCCAGGGGGGGACAGGGTTCTACGAGCAGTACTTC.

The chain uses TRBV7-2 and TRBJ2-1; perhaps TRBD1 as D (5 bases). Germline assignment: CDR1 SGHTA and CDR2 FQGNSA. V was shortened by 5 bases and J by 0 bases, with 14 bases between the two germline ends. The CDR3 is made up of 16 amino acids. This CDR3 reads CASSIGAHSSYNEQFF. The DNA of the CDR3 is TGTGCCAGCAGCATAGGGGCACACAGCTCCTACAATGAGCAGTTCTTC.

This clone showed up just once. This rearrangement joins TRBV7-8 to TRBJ1-5; unclear D gene. Trimming removed 2 bases at V and 5 bases at J, with 7 bases between. Germline values: CDR1 SGHVS, CDR2 FQNEAQ. This CDR3 contains 13 residues. CDR3 sequence (DNA): TGTGCCAGCAGCTTAACAGACGATCAGCCCCAGCATTTT. Translated, it gives CASSLTDDQPQHF.

The chain employs TRBV7-9 and TRBJ1-2, with a weak D call TRBD1 (5 bases). The length of the CDR3 is 15 residues. Germline V gene data show CDR1 as SEHNR and CDR2 as FQNEAQ (reference sequence). Trimming shortened V by 0 bases and J by 6 bases, and 14 bases separated the two germline ends. CDR3 bases: TGTGCCAGCAGCTTAGCCAGGGTCCTAGATAATGGCTACACCTTC. Translated, it gives CASSLARVLDNGYTF.

V is TRBV11-3 and J is TRBJ1-2, with TRBD1 matching over 8 bases. V shed 5 bases, J shed 7 bases, and the junction held 18 bases outside the gene matches. This CDR3 spans 17 amino acids. Germline V gene lookup returns CDR1 SGHNT and CDR2 YENEEA. The CDR3 protein is CASSLRAGGYGIGGYTF. The CDR3 DNA is TGTGCCAGCAGCCTCAGGGCAGGGGGCTACGGGATAGGTGGCTACACCTTC.

The V call is TRBV6-5, the J call TRBJ1-2, with D perhaps matching TRBD1 (5 bases). The CDR3 sequence is 13 residues long. Germline V gene data show CDR1 as MNHEY and CDR2 as SVGAGI. Trimming shortened V by 8 bases and J by 1 base, and 11 bases separated the two germline ends. The CDR3 reads CASQDNLNYGYTF. CDR3 nucleotide sequence: TGTGCCAGCCAGGACAACCTTAACTATGGCTACACCTTC.

V usage is TRBV7-7 and J usage is TRBJ1-5; TRBD1 is a possible D gene (6 bases). CDR1 and CDR2 from the germline V gene are SSHAT and FNYEAQ (reference sequence). The germline V and J ends were trimmed by 2 bases and 7 bases, with 15 bases remaining between them. The CDR3 spans 15 residues. The CDR3 is CASSLFQGSRQPQHF. Here the CDR3 DNA reads TGTGCCAGCAGCTTATTTCAGGGGAGCCGCCAGCCCCAGCATTTT.